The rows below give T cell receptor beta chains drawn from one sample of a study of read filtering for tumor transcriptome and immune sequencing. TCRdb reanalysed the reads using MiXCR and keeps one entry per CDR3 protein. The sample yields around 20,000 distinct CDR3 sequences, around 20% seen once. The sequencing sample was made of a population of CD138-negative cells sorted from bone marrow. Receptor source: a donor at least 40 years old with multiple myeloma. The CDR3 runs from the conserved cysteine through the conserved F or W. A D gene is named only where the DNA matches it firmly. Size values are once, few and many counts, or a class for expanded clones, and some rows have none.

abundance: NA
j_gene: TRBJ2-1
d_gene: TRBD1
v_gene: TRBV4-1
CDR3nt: TGCGCCAGCAGCCAAGATCCGGAACAGGGGAATGAGCAGTTCTTC
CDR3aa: CASSQDPEQGNEQFF

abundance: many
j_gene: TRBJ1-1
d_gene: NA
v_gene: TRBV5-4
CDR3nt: TGTGCCAGCAGCTTGGTAGCGGGAAACACTGAAGCTTTCTTT
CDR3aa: CASSLVAGNTEAFF

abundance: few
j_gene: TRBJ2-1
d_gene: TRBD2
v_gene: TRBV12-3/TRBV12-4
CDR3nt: TGTGCCAGCAGTTTTGGTACTAGCGGGAGGGCCCGGTACAATGAGCAGTTCTTC
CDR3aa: CASSFGTSGRARYNEQFF

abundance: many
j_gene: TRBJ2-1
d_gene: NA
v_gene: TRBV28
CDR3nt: TGTGCCAGCAGTGCTAGAGGATATGAGCAGTTCTTC
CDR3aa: CASSARGYEQFF

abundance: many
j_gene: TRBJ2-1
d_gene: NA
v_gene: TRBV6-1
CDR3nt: TGTGCCAGCACGCCGACAGGTTTACAGGAGCAGTTCTTC
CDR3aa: CASTPTGLQEQFF

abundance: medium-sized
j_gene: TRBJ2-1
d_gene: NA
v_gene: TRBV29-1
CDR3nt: TGCAGCGTTGAAGAACAAGAGTACAATGAGCAGTTCTTC
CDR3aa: CSVEEQEYNEQFF

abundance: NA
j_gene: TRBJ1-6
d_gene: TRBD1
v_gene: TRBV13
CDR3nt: TGTGCCGCACGACAGGGGGTAGGATCACCCCTCCACTTT
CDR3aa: CAARQGVGSPLHF

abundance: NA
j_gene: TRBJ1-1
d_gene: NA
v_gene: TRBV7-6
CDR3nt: TGTGCCAGCAGGGACTTACCGGGGAGAGGGGACACTGAAGCTTTCTTT
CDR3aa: CASRDLPGRGDTEAFF

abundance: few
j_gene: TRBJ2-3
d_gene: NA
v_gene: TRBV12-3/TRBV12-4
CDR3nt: TGTGCCAGCAGCCGCCAGGTTGCAGATACGCAGTATTTT
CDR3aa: CASSRQVADTQYF

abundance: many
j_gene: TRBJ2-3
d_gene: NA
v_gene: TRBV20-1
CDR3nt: TGCAGAGTAGACAGTGGCACAGATACGCAGTATTTT
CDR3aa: CRVDSGTDTQYF

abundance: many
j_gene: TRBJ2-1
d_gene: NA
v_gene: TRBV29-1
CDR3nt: TGCAGCACACTCACGCTAGCAAGCTCCTACAATGAGCAGTTCTTC
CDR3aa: CSTLTLASSYNEQFF

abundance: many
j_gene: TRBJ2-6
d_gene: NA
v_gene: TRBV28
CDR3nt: TGTGCCAGCAGTTTAGACAGGATCTCTGGGGCCAACGTCCTGACTTTC
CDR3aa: CASSLDRISGANVLTF

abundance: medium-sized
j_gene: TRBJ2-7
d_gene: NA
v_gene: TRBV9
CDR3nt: TGTGCCAGCAGCGTAGAACCGACTAGCTCCTACGAGCAGTACTTC
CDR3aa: CASSVEPTSSYEQYF

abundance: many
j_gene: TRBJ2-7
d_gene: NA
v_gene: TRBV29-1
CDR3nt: TGCAGCGTGGCGGGGTCAGGGAGCGAGCAGTACTTC
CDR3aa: CSVAGSGSEQYF

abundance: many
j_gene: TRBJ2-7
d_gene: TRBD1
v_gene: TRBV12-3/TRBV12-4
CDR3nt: TGTGCCAGCAGTTCGGACAGGCCATACCCCTCCTACGAGCAGTACTTC
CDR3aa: CASSSDRPYPSYEQYF

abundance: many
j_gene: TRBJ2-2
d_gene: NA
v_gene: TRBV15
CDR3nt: TGTGCCACCAGCAAAGGACGTGGGACCGGGGAGCTGTTTTTT
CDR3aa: CATSKGRGTGELFF

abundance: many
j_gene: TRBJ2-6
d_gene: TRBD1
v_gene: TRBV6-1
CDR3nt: TGTGCCAGCGGTACAGGGGAGACCCTCGGGGCCAACGTCCTGACTTTC
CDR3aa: CASGTGETLGANVLTF

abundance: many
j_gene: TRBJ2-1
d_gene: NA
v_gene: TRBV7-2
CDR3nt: TGTGCCAGCAGCTTAGCTCTAAGCTCCTACAATGAGCAGTTCTTC
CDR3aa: CASSLALSSYNEQFF

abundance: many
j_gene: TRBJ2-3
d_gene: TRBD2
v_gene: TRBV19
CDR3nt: TGTGCCAGTCGACTAGCGGGTAGGACAGATACGCAGTATTTT
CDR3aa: CASRLAGRTDTQYF

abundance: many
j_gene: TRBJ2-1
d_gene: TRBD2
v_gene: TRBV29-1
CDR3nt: TGCAGCGCACTGGGACTAGCGGGAGCGGGAGAGCAGTTCTTC
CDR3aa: CSALGLAGAGEQFF

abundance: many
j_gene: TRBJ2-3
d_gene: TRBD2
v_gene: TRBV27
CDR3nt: TGTGCCAGCAGTCCCGTCGGAGCGGGAGGGAGTCGAGATACGCAGTATTTT
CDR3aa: CASSPVGAGGSRDTQYF

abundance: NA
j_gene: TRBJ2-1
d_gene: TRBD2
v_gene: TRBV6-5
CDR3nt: TGTGCCAGCAGTTATGGGGCTAGCGGGAGGGCCAACAATGAGCAGTTCTTC
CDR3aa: CASSYGASGRANNEQFF

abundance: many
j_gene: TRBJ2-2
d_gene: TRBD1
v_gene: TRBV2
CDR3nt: TGTGCCAGCAGAGGAACAGGGGTCGGGGAGCTGTTTTTT
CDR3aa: CASRGTGVGELFF

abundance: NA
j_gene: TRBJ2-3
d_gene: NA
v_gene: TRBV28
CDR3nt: TGTGCCAGCAGTTTACTTCTTCGCGGAAGCACAGATACGCAGTATTTT
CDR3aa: CASSLLLRGSTDTQYF

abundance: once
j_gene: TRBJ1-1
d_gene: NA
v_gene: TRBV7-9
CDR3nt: TGTGCCAGCAGCCCCAGACGAAAAGAAGCTTTCTTT
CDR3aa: CASSPRRKEAFF

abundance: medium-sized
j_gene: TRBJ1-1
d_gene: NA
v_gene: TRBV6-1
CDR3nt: TGTGCCAGCAGTTACCTCCCGGGGACTGAAGCTTTCTTT
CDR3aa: CASSYLPGTEAFF

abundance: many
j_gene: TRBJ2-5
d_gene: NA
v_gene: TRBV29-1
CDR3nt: TGCAGCGTTGGTCGGGGACTGGCGGGGACCCAAGAGACCCAGTACTTC
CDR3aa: CSVGRGLAGTQETQYF

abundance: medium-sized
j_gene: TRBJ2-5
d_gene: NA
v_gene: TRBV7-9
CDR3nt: TGTGCCAGCAGCTTACAACGCCATCAGGAGACCCAGTACTTC
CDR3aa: CASSLQRHQETQYF

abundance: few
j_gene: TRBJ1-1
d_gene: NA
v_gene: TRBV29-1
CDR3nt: TGCAGCGTTTCAGACTTGAACACTGAAGCTTTCTTT
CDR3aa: CSVSDLNTEAFF

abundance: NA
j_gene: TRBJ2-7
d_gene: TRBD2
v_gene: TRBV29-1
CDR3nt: TGCAGCGTGGAGGGGGCTAGCGGGAGCTCCTACGAGCAGTACTTC
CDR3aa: CSVEGASGSSYEQYF

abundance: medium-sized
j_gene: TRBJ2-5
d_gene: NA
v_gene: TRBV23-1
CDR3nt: TGCGCCAGCGAACAGGGGAGACTAGCACAATATCTCAAGGAGGAGACCCAGTACTTC
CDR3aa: CASEQGRLAQYLKEETQYF

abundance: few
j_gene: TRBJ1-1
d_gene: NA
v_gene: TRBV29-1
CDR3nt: TGCAGCGTTTACGGCACCATTGAAGCTTTCTTT
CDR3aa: CSVYGTIEAFF

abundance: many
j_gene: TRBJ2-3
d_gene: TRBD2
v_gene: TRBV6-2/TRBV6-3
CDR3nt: TGTGCCAGCAGTAACCAATCAAGAGGACTAGCGAGTTTCACAGATACGCAGTATTTT
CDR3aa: CASSNQSRGLASFTDTQYF

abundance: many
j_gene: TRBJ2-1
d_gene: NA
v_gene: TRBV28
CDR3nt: TGTGCCAGCAGTGGAGTGGACAGCTTGCGCTACAATGAGCAGTTCTTC
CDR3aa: CASSGVDSLRYNEQFF

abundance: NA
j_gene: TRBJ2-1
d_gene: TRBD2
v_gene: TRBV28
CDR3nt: TGTGCCAGCATCCCCACTAGCGGAGCTTACAATGAGCAGTTCTTC
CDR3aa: CASIPTSGAYNEQFF

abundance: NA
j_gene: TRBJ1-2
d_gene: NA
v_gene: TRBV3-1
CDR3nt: TGTGCCAGCAGCCAAGCTCCAGGGGCCTCCGGCTATGGCTACACCTTC
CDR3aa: CASSQAPGASGYGYTF

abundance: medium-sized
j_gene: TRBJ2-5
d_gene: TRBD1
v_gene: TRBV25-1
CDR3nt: TGTGCCAGCAGTGAATATATAGGGGGCGGCGAGACCCAGTACTTC
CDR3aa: CASSEYIGGGETQYF

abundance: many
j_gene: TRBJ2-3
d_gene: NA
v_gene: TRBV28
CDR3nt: TGTGCCAGCAGTCCAGGGGGGGCAGATACGCAGTATTTT
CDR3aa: CASSPGGADTQYF

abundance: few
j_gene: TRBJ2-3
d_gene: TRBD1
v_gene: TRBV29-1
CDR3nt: TGCAGCGTTGAAGAGTGGACAGGGGGTGGCACAGATACGCAGTATTTT
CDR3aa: CSVEEWTGGGTDTQYF

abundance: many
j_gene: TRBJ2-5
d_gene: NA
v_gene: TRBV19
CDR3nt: TGTGCCAGTAAGGACGATGGAGGAAAACAAGAGACCCAGTACTTC
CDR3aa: CASKDDGGKQETQYF

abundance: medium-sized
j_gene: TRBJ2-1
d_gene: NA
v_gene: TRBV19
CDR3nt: TGTGCCAGTAGTATCTTGGGGGTCTCCTACAATGAGCAGTTCTTC
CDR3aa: CASSILGVSYNEQFF

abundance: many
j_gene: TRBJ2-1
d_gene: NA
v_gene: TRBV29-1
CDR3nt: TGCAGCGTAGGAAGGAACTCCTACAATGAGCAGTTCTTC
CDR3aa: CSVGRNSYNEQFF

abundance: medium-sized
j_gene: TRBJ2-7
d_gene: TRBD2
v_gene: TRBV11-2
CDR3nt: TGTGCCAGCAGCTCCCACCAGGGGACTAGCTCCTACGAGCAGTACTTC
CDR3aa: CASSSHQGTSSYEQYF

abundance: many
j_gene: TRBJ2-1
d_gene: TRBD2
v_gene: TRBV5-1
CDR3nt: TGCGCCAGCAGCTTTGAGCCTAGCGGGAGAGGAGGGTTTTACAATGAGCAGTTCTTC
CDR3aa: CASSFEPSGRGGFYNEQFF

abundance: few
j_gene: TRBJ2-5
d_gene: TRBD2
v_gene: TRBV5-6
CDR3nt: TGTGCCAGCAGCTCCCGGACAAAGCGGGAGCTGGAGACCCAGTACTTC
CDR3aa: CASSSRTKRELETQYF

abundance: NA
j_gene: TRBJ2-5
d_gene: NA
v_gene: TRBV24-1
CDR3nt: TGTGCCACCAGTGATTTATTGTCCGCGGAGACCCAGTACTTC
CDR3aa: CATSDLLSAETQYF

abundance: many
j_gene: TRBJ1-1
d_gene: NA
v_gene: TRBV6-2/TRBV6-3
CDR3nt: TGTGCCAGCAGCAACGCCGCCAGAAATGGCGCTTTCTTT
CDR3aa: CASSNAARNGAFF

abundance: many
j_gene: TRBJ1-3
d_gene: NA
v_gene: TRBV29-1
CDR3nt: TGCAGCGTCGCAGGGTCTGGAAACACCATATATTTT
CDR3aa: CSVAGSGNTIYF

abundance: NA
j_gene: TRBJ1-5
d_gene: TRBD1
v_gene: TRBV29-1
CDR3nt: TGCAGCGTTGGGGACAGGGGGCGAAGCAATCAGCCCCAGCGTTTT
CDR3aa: CSVGDRGRSNQPQRF

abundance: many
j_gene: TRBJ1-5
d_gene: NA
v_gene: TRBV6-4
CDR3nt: TGTGCCACCCCCCCCGGCCGCGGCAATCAGCCCCAGCATTTT
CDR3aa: CATPPGRGNQPQHF

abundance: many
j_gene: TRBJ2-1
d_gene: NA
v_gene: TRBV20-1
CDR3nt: TGCAGTGCTAGAAGGGGGAATGAGCAGTTCTTC
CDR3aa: CSARRGNEQFF

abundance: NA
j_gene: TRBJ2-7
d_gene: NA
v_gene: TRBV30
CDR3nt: TGTGCCTGGAGTCCGGGCAGCTACGAGCAGTACTTC
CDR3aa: CAWSPGSYEQYF

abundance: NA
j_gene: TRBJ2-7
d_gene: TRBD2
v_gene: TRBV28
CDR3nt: TGTGCCAGCAGTTTACCCCTGGGCGGCGGACTTCCAACCGGGAGGGGCGAGCAGTACTTC
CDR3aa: CASSLPLGGGLPTGRGEQYF

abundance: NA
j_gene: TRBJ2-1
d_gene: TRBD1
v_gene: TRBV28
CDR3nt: TGTGCCAGCAGTTTAACTGGGACAGGGGGAAGGGATGAGCAGTTCTTC
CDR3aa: CASSLTGTGGRDEQFF